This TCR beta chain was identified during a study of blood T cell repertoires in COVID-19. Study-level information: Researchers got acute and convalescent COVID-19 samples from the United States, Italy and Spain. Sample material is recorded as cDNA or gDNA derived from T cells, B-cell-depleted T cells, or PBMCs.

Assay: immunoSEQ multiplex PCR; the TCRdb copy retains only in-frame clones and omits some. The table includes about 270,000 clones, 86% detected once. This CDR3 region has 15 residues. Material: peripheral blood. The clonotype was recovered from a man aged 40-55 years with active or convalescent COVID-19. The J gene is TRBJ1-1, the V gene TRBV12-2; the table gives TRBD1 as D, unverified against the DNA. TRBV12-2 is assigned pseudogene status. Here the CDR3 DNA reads TGTGCAAGTCGCAGCCCCAGGGTCGTGAACACTGAAGCTTTCTTT. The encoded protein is CASRSPRVVNTEAFF.